Shown below are 5 T cell receptor beta chains from a single sample sequenced in a study of blood T cell repertoires in COVID-19. Produced via immunoSEQ multiplex PCR; TCRdb's table is partial and in-frame only. Of tens of thousands of clones in the sample, about 80% were seen once. The material sequenced was peripheral blood. The receptor set was obtained from a woman aged 80 or older with acute or convalescent COVID-19.

This rearrangement joins TRBV10-3 to TRBJ2-1; TRBD2 matches at 11 bases. The ends lost 3 bases at V and 6 bases at J; junction bases unmatched: 10. Germline CDR1 reads ENHRY; CDR2 reads SYGVKD. The CDR3 is 17 amino acids. CDR3 protein: CAISDTVGTSGPNEQFF. CDR3 in DNA: TGTGCCATCAGTGATACCGTAGGGACTAGCGGACCCAATGAGCAGTTCTTC.

The gene calls are TRBV6-1 and TRBJ2-1; TRBD2 agrees at 12 bases. The CDR3 is 18 amino acids. V lost 1 base and J lost 2; bases outside the gene matches: 6. Germline V gene data show CDR1 as MNHNS and CDR2 as SASEGT. DNA of the CDR3: TGTGCCAGCAGTGAAGGTCCGCGACTAGCGGGAGCCTACAATGAGCAGTTCTTC. This codes for CASSEGPRLAGAYNEQFF.

V and J are TRBV9 and TRBJ1-6, with D uncertain. This CDR3 region has 14 residues. V dropped 0 bases and J dropped 6 bases, with 7 bases sitting between them. Germline values: CDR1 SGDLS, CDR2 YYNGEE. The CDR3 coding sequence is TGTGCCAGCAGCGTAGGAGGGTCTAATTCACCCCTCCACTTT. Its protein is CASSVGGSNSPLHF.

This clone was recorded only once. The V gene is TRBV9, the J gene TRBJ2-7; D possibly corresponds to TRBD1 (5 bases). The CDR3 has 14 amino acids. In germline, CDR1 is SGDLS, CDR2 YYNGEE. V lost 0 bases and J 2 bases, leaving 9 bases between the germline ends. The CDR3 is CASSVDQGPYEQYF. The CDR3 DNA follows: TGTGCCAGCAGCGTAGATCAGGGCCCCTACGAGCAGTACTTC. Drawing the rest from reference TRBV9 and TRBJ2-7, the complete variable domain is DSGVTQTPKHLITATGQRVTLRCSPRSGDLSVYWYQQSLDQGLQFLIQYYNGEERAKGNILERFSAQQFPDLHSELNLSSLELGDSALYFCASSVDQGPYEQYFGPGTRLTVT.

The chain combines TRBV6-2 or TRBV6-3 with TRBJ1-2; D perhaps matches TRBD1 (6 bases). This CDR3 region has 14 residues. CDR1 MNHEY and CDR2 SVGEGT come from the germline V gene. Between the trimmed V and J ends, which lost 5 bases and 2 bases, there was a span of 12 bases. The CDR3 here is CASSEDSRNYGYTF. The CDR3 DNA reads TGTGCCAGCAGTGAGGACAGCAGAAACTATGGCTACACCTTC.